These 10 T cell receptor beta chains were sequenced from one sample in a study of blood T cell repertoires in COVID-19 (dated by TCRdb to between 2020 and 2021). The protocol used for the library was the immunoSEQ multiplex PCR assay. Entries here come from immuneACCESS through TCRdb and include only in-frame sequences with V and J called. Some clones fail to appear in such tables; in the studies checked, an unresolved V gene covers under half of the shortfall, and the cause of the remainder is unknown. This sample is represented by approximately 150,000 clones; roughly 88% of them were singletons. Of the sample, around 5.1% falls within the top ten clones. Sequencing was performed on peripheral blood. These receptors came from a man between 18 and 35 years old with COVID-19, enrolled during active disease.

The V gene is TRBV19, the J gene TRBJ1-5; possible D gene TRBD1, 6 bases. Per the germline V gene, CDR1 is LNHDA and CDR2 is SQIVND (reference sequence). The CDR3 is made up of 14 amino acids. V lost 6 bases and J lost 4, with 13 bases in between. The CDR3 coding sequence is TGTGCCAGTAGAAGGACAGCGAGTAATCAGCCCCAGCATTTT. It codes for CASRRTASNQPQHF.

This chain uses TRBV27 with TRBJ2-3; a weak D match, TRBD1 (6 bases). V lost 2 bases to trimming and J lost 1 base, with 10 bases between them. CDR3 length: 15 amino acids. Germline V gives CDR1 MNHEY, CDR2 SMNVEV (reference sequence). CDR3 bases: TGTGCCAGCAGTTTAGAGGGGGACCGCACAGATACGCAGTATTTT. This sequence encodes CASSLEGDRTDTQYF.

This chain uses TRBV5-6 with TRBJ2-7; D not resolved. The length of the CDR3 is 13 residues. Germline loops: CDR1 SGHDT, CDR2 YYEEEE. Trimming removed 0 bases at V and 3 bases at J, with 7 bases between. The CDR3, as DNA: TGTGCCAGCAGCTTGGGAACAGACTACGAGCAGTACTTC. Its protein product is CASSLGTDYEQYF.

V usage is TRBV3-1 (or the pseudogene TRBV3-2) and J usage is TRBJ1-2, with a possible D match to TRBD1 (5 bases). Trimming took off 1 base at V and 3 bases at J, with 15 bases between the two ends. The CDR3 is 16 residues long. Germline CDR1 and CDR2: LGHDT and YNNKEL (reference sequence). Written as DNA, the CDR3 is TGTGCCAGCAGCCAAGTGGGTAGGGGAAAGGACTATGGCTACACCTTC. Amino acid sequence: CASSQVGRGKDYGYTF.

Here the CDR3 DNA reads TGTGCTAGTGGGCTGGTTGAGGGCGGTGAAGCTTTCTTT. Translating it yields CASGLVEGGEAFF. The genes are TRBV12-5 and TRBJ1-1, with D unclear. CDR1 LGHNT and CDR2 FRNRAP come from the germline V gene. The CDR3 length is 13 residues. V gave up 6 bases and J gave up 7 bases, with 15 bases separating them.

CDR3 in amino acids: CASSQEGTSGRDNEQFF. CDR3 coding DNA: TGTGCCAGCAGCCAAGAGGGGACTAGCGGGAGAGACAATGAGCAGTTCTTC. J is TRBJ2-1 and V is TRBV14; TRBD2 matches 14 bases. Germline assignment: CDR1 SGHDN and CDR2 FVKESK. V gave up 0 bases and J gave up 5 bases; unmatched junction bases: 3. The CDR3 runs 17 residues.

The V and J genes are TRBV1 and TRBJ2-4; TRBD2, the D gene given by the table, was not confirmed from the DNA. TRBV1 is given as a pseudogene. The CDR3 extends over 14 amino acids. CDR3 bases: TGCACCCTGCCGGGGGGATTAGCCAAAAACATTCAGTACTTC. Translating it yields CTLPGGLAKNIQYF.

V and J are TRBV6-1 and TRBJ2-1; weak D call: TRBD1 (6 bases). The V end was cut by 0 bases, the J end by 8 bases, with 17 bases between. Looked up from germline, CDR1 is MNHNS and CDR2 is SASEGT. The CDR3 runs 16 residues. The CDR3 DNA reads as TGTGCCAGCAGTGAAGCGGTGGGGACATGGGGCGATGAGCAGTTCTTC. Its protein is CASSEAVGTWGDEQFF.

The V and J genes are TRBV7-2 and TRBJ2-1, with 9 bases that match TRBD1. Germline trimming cut 7 bases from V and 2 bases from J; bases unmatched to any gene: 3. CDR3 length equals 14 residues. Germline V lookup: CDR1 SGHTA, CDR2 FQGNSA. Here the CDR3 reads CASIQGATYNEQFF. CDR3 in DNA: TGTGCCAGCATACAGGGGGCCACCTACAATGAGCAGTTCTTC.

The chain has TRBV7-2 and TRBJ1-3; no reliable D call. In germline, CDR1 is SGHTA, CDR2 FQGNSA. Trimming removed 2 bases at V and 5 bases at J, with 7 bases between. The CDR3 loop spans 13 amino acids. The CDR3 sequence is CASSLQRRNTIYF. DNA of the CDR3: TGTGCCAGCAGCTTACAGCGGAGAAACACCATATATTTT.